What follows are 20 T cell receptor beta chains derived from one specimen sequenced in a study of blood T cell repertoires in COVID-19. Method: immunoSEQ multiplex PCR; TCRdb's copy keeps in-frame clones and lacks some. The sample lists 140,000 to 150,000 clones; roughly nine tenths were seen once. The sample comprised peripheral blood. These receptors were taken from a human donor in a cohort sampled during active COVID-19.

This clone was counted between two and nine times. The gene calls are TRBV5-1 and TRBJ1-5; 7 positions match TRBD1. The germline gives CDR1 SGHRS, CDR2 YFSETQ. The CDR3 contains 16 residues. V lost 4 bases to trimming and J lost 3 bases; unmatched junction nucleotides: 10. CDR3 bases: TGCGCCAGCAGCCCCGTGGCAGGGGGTTTCAATCAGCCCCAGCATTTT. The encoded protein is CASSPVAGGFNQPQHF.

This chain connects TRBV5-1 to TRBJ2-3; TRBD1 matches 7 bases. This CDR3 comprises 14 residues. Trimming at V came to 3 bases and at J to 3 bases, leaving 4 bases not matched to a gene. CDR1 is SGHRS, CDR2 YFSETQ, per germline. In nucleotides, the CDR3 is TGCGCCAGCAGCTGGACAGGAGCGACAGATACGCAGTATTTT. Protein: CASSWTGATDTQYF.

This chain joins TRBV7-2 and TRBJ2-7, with TRBD1 as a possible D gene (6 bases). V shed 5 bases and J shed 0 bases, with 11 bases lying between them. CDR1 is SGHTA and CDR2 is FQGNSA in the germline V gene. This CDR3 has 14 amino acids. CDR3: CASSTYRVSYEQYF. For the CDR3, the DNA is TGTGCCAGCAGCACTTACAGGGTCTCCTACGAGCAGTACTTC.

This rearrangement joins TRBV7-3 to TRBJ1-2; D is perhaps TRBD1 (5 bases). The germline V gene encodes CDR1 SGHTA and CDR2 FQGTGA. V was cut by 3 bases and J by 2 bases, with 7 bases left in between. The CDR3 extends over 13 amino acids. CDR3 in amino acids: CASSFGQNYGYTF. The CDR3 bases are TGTGCCAGCAGCTTCGGACAAAACTATGGCTACACCTTC.

This clone was counted between two and nine times. The chain links TRBV9 to TRBJ2-7, with TRBD2 matching 9 bases. The CDR3 runs to 16 residues. Trimming removed 4 bases from V and 2 bases from J; junction bases left unmatched: 10. Per germline, CDR1 SGDLS and CDR2 YYNGEE. The CDR3 nucleotides are TGTGCCAGCAGCCTAGACGGTAGCGGGGGTACCTACGAGCAGTACTTC. Residues: CASSLDGSGGTYEQYF.

The CDR3 sequence is CASSYGPLEIDGYTF. In nucleotides, the CDR3 is TGTGCCAGCAGTTACGGCCCTTTGGAGATCGATGGCTACACCTTC. This rearrangement joins TRBV6-5 to TRBJ1-2; D uncertain. Germline CDR1 MNHEY, CDR2 SVGAGI. The CDR3 has 15 amino acids. Trimming removed 2 bases from V and 6 bases from J, with 16 bases in between.

This clone occurred a few times. CDR3 amino acids: CASSLPASGGSRTGELFF. The CDR3, as DNA: TGTGCCAGCAGCTTGCCGGCTAGCGGGGGGTCGAGAACCGGGGAGCTGTTTTTT. This chain connects TRBV5-5 to TRBJ2-2; 11 bases are a match to TRBD2. The CDR3 has 18 residues. CDR1 is SGHKS, CDR2 YYEKEE, per germline (reference sequence). Trimming at V came to 1 base and at J to 5 bases, leaving 10 bases not matched to a gene.

In this sample, this clone turned up once. A junction boundary mismatches the germline segment, possibly from a read error. V gene TRBV7-3 combines with J gene TRBJ2-5; D gene unclear. CDR1 is SGHTA, CDR2 FQGTGA, per germline. The CDR3 covers 13 residues. CDR3 amino acids: CASSLNRLEAQYF. The CDR3 nucleotides are TGTGCCAGCAGCTTAAACCGTTTAGAGGCCCAGTACTTC.

The CDR3 region is CASSQDSRGPHDTQYF. DNA of the CDR3: TGTGCCAGCAGCCAAGACTCGCGGGGGCCCCACGATACGCAGTATTTT. The chain couples TRBV14 to TRBJ2-3; weak D call: TRBD2 (7 bases). Germline lookup yields CDR1 SGHDN and CDR2 FVKESK. This CDR3 spans 16 amino acids. V was shortened by 0 bases and J by 6 bases, with 16 bases between the two germline ends.

V and J are TRBV19 and TRBJ1-1; 8 nucleotides match TRBD1. The germline CDR1 and CDR2 sequences are LNHDA and SQIVND (reference sequence). V gave up 4 bases and J gave up 0 bases; unmatched junction bases: 1. The CDR3 has 14 residues. DNA for the CDR3: TGTGCCAGTAGTAAGGGACAGGTGAACACTGAAGCTTTCTTT. Its translation is CASSKGQVNTEAFF.

CDR3 DNA sequence: TGTGCCAGCAGTGGACTCGCGGGATTCAGGAGTGATACGCAGTATTTT. It yields the protein CASSGLAGFRSDTQYF. This rearrangement joins TRBV2 to TRBJ2-3; a weak D match, TRBD2 (6 bases). Germline V gives CDR1 SNHLY, CDR2 FYNNEI. CDR3 size: 16 residues. V was shortened by 4 bases and J by 6 bases, with 20 bases between the two germline ends.

The chain links TRBV27 to TRBJ2-7; TRBD1 aligns across 9 bases. Germline V gives CDR1 MNHEY, CDR2 SMNVEV (reference sequence). The CDR3 consists of 17 residues. The J segment lost 3 bases and the V segment lost 6 bases, leaving 15 bases of the junction unmatched. As DNA, the CDR3 is TGTGCCAGCAGACCGACCAGGGACAGGGCTAAAGGCTACGAGCAGTACTTC. As protein: CASRPTRDRAKGYEQYF.

The J gene is TRBJ1-1, the V gene TRBV5-1, with TRBD1 matching over 10 bases. In germline, CDR1 is SGHRS, CDR2 YFSETQ. With 4 bases clipped from V and 6 bases from J, the junction kept 9 bases outside the gene matches. This CDR3 comprises 15 residues. The CDR3 sequence: CASSSGTGDNPEAFF. CDR3 coding DNA: TGCGCCAGCAGCAGCGGGACAGGGGATAACCCTGAAGCTTTCTTT. The full variable domain, in which reference TRBV5-1 and TRBJ1-1 provide the parts outside the CDR3, is KAGVTQTPRYLIKTRGQQVTLSCSPISGHRSVSWYQQTPGQGLQFLFEYFSETQRNKGNFPGRFSGRQFSNSRSEMNVSTLELGDSALYLCASSSGTGDNPEAFFGQGTRLTVV.

The sample holds a few counts of this clone. The chain has TRBV11-2 and TRBJ1-1, with 7 bases that match TRBD1. Per the germline V gene, CDR1 is SGHAT and CDR2 is FQNNGV. The CDR3 is 13 residues long. Trimming at V came to 5 bases and at J to 4 bases, leaving 4 bases not matched to a gene. The CDR3 coding sequence is TGTGCCAGCAGCATAAGACAGGGCACTGAAGCTTTCTTT. As protein: CASSIRQGTEAFF. Full variable domain (missing parts from reference TRBV11-2 and TRBJ1-1): EAGVAQSPRYKIIEKRQSVAFWCNPISGHATLYWYQQILGQGPKLLIQFQNNGVVDDSQLPKDRFSAERLKGVDSTLKIQPAKLEDSAVYLCASSIRQGTEAFFGQGTRLTVV.

The chain joins TRBV11-2 to TRBJ1-2; 7 nucleotides agree with TRBD1. Germline lookup yields CDR1 SGHAT and CDR2 FQNNGV. After removal of 4 bases from V and 4 bases from J, the junction contained 3 bases not matched to a gene. The CDR3 consists of 13 residues. DNA for the CDR3: TGTGCCAGCAGCTCAGGGGGAGCCTATGGCTACACCTTC. Encoded protein: CASSSGGAYGYTF.

V is TRBV4-3 and J is TRBJ1-4, with 7 bases matching TRBD1. V dropped 1 base and J dropped 4; count of bases not matched to a gene: 3. Germline V gene sequence: CDR1 LGHNA, CDR2 YSLEER. CDR3 length: 15 amino acids. CDR3: CASSQAQGLNEKLFF. CDR3 in DNA: TGCGCCAGCAGCCAAGCACAGGGGCTTAATGAAAAACTGTTTTTT.

This chain links TRBV7-9 with TRBJ1-2, with 8 bases aligning to TRBD1. The CDR3 totals 13 residues. The J segment lost 8 bases and the V segment lost 3 bases, leaving 5 bases of the junction unmatched. Germline-derived CDR1 and CDR2 are SEHNR and FQNEAQ (reference sequence). CDR3 region: CASSLSGGEGYTF. The CDR3 region has the DNA TGTGCCAGCAGCTTGTCAGGGGGCGAGGGCTACACCTTC.

This chain uses TRBV5-4 with TRBJ1-1; TRBD1 matches at 8 bases. This CDR3 is 14 amino acids long. V trimming: 3 bases; J trimming: 2 bases; junction bases outside the gene matches: 3. Germline V lookup: CDR1 SGHNT, CDR2 YYREEE (reference sequence). CDR3: CASSWDRLNTEAFF. Here the CDR3 DNA reads TGTGCCAGCAGCTGGGACAGGCTTAACACTGAAGCTTTCTTT.

This clone was seen a few times. The V gene is TRBV5-1, the J gene TRBJ2-7, with D maybe TRBD2 (6 bases). Germline V gene lookup returns CDR1 SGHRS and CDR2 YFSETQ. Between the trimmed V and J ends, which lost 5 bases and 3 bases, there was a span of 9 bases. CDR3 length: 12 residues. This chain's CDR3 is CASSAGGYEQYF. CDR3 sequence (DNA): TGCGCCAGCAGTGCCGGGGGCTACGAGCAGTACTTC.

The chain combines TRBV7-2 with TRBJ2-3, with D maybe TRBD1 (5 bases). This CDR3 contains 14 residues. Trimming took off 3 bases at V and 2 bases at J, with 9 bases between the two ends. Germline V gene data show CDR1 as SGHTA and CDR2 as FQGNSA. DNA of the CDR3: TGTGCCAGCAGCTTCAGGGTGAACACAGATACGCAGTATTTT. It codes for CASSFRVNTDTQYF.